Following are 29 T cell receptor beta chains from one sample sequenced in a study of beta chain features in type 1 diabetes. Overall study results and limits: People with Type 1 diabetes carried modestly yet significantly shorter TCRB CDR3s in all four CD4+ subsets.

No antigen is known for these receptors. All of the isolated RNA was reverse transcribed, so expressed TCRB transcripts were sequenced. Produced via immunoSEQ multiplex PCR; TCRdb's table is partial and in-frame only. The table has more than 550,000 clones, more than 12% seen once. Specimen: naive CD4+ T cells from blood. These receptors were obtained from a man aged 18 to 29 with type 1 diabetes.

The CDR3 nucleotides are TGTGCCAGCAGCTATGCCGTCCGGGACAGTTATGGCTACACCTTC. It is translated as CASSYAVRDSYGYTF. The chain carries TRBV7-2 and TRBJ1-2; 7 nucleotides align to TRBD1. Trimming removed 4 bases from V and 5 bases from J; junction bases left unmatched: 10. In germline, CDR1 is SGHTA, CDR2 FQGNSA. This CDR3 is built from 15 residues.

This chain joins TRBV2 and TRBJ1-1; D uncertain. Germline values: CDR1 SNHLY, CDR2 FYNNEI. V was shortened by 8 bases and J by 2 bases, with 12 bases between the two germline ends. The CDR3 has 13 amino acids. Here the CDR3 DNA reads TGTGCCAGCTTCCGTGACCGAAACACTGAAGCTTTCTTT. It translates to CASFRDRNTEAFF.

This clone has a handful of counts. V usage is TRBV5-1 and J usage is TRBJ2-1; D not certain. The CDR3 runs to 14 residues. V gave up 0 bases and J gave up 3 bases, with 7 bases separating them. The germline V gene has CDR1 SGHRS and CDR2 YFSETQ. CDR3 nucleotide sequence: TGCGCCAGCAGCTTGGAAACAAACTACAATGAGCAGTTCTTC. It translates to CASSLETNYNEQFF.

In this sample, this clone turned up many times. The V and J genes are TRBV14 and TRBJ2-1, with 12 bases matching TRBD2. The CDR3 runs to 15 residues. J lost 10 bases, V lost 4 bases, and 8 bases had no gene match. Germline loops: CDR1 SGHDN, CDR2 FVKESK. CDR3 amino acids: CASSPTSGGPKEQFF. Here the CDR3 DNA reads TGTGCCAGCAGCCCGACTAGCGGGGGACCTAAAGAGCAGTTCTTC.

V is TRBV7-9 and J is TRBJ1-1; D not resolved. V lost 1 base and J lost 2, with 11 bases in between. The CDR3 runs 15 residues. Germline lookup yields CDR1 SEHNR and CDR2 FQNEAQ (reference sequence). CDR3 region: CASSLGRESNTEAFF. The CDR3 DNA is TGTGCCAGCAGCTTAGGTCGGGAGAGTAACACTGAAGCTTTCTTT.

The DNA for the CDR3 is TGTGCCAGCAGCCAAGCCCGGAACATCCTGGGTGAGACCCAGTACTTC. Its protein is CASSQARNILGETQYF. The chain combines TRBV14 with TRBJ2-5; no clear D. Trimming removed 1 base from V and 5 bases from J, with 17 bases in between. In germline, CDR1 is SGHDN, CDR2 FVKESK. The CDR3 has 16 residues. Filled out from reference TRBV14 and TRBJ2-5, the complete variable domain reads EAGVTQFPSHSVIEKGQTVTLRCDPISGHDNLYWYRRVMGKEIKFLLHFVKESKQDESGMPNNRFLAERTGGTYSTLKVQPAELEDSGVYFCASSQARNILGETQYFGPGTRLLVL.

This rearrangement joins TRBV11-1 to TRBJ2-2, with D maybe TRBD1 (6 bases). Trimming removed 0 bases at V and 2 bases at J, with 19 bases between. The length of the CDR3 is 19 residues. Germline V gives CDR1 SGHAT, CDR2 FQDESV (reference sequence). In DNA, the CDR3 is TGTGCCAGCAGCTTAGCCATTGGACAGCCGACGGAAAACACCGGGGAGCTGTTTTTT. It yields the protein CASSLAIGQPTENTGELFF.

Regarding this clone: The same CDR3 also results from other DNA sequences found in this sample. V gene TRBV14 combines with J gene TRBJ2-7; no clear D gene. Germline V gene lookup returns CDR1 SGHDN and CDR2 FVKESK. The V gene lost 2 bases and the J gene lost 3 bases, with 5 bases spanning the gap. The CDR3 is 12 residues long. The CDR3 nucleotides read TGTGCCAGCAGCCAAACACGCTACGAGCAGTACTTC. Amino acid sequence: CASSQTRYEQYF.

The table lists this clone with a few counts. The chain joins TRBV4-3 to TRBJ1-2, with unresolved D. This CDR3 comprises 13 residues. V was pared by 1 base and J by 2 bases, with 5 bases between. The germline V gene has CDR1 LGHNA and CDR2 YSLEER. The CDR3 reads CASSQVGNYGYTF. The CDR3 DNA is TGCGCCAGCAGCCAAGTGGGCAACTATGGCTACACCTTC.

This clone has only a few counts. V usage is TRBV28 and J usage is TRBJ2-7; no firm D call. The V gene lost 7 bases and the J gene lost 1 base, with 14 bases spanning the gap. The CDR3 is 14 residues long. In germline, CDR1 is MDHEN, CDR2 SYDVKM. CDR3 DNA sequence: TGTGCCAGCACCGGCCCTGGGTCATCCTACGAGCAGTACTTC. It encodes CASTGPGSSYEQYF.

This clone showed up just a few times. The J gene is TRBJ1-1, the V gene TRBV7-2; possibly TRBD1 for D (5 bases). V dropped 5 bases and J dropped 2 bases, with 15 bases sitting between them. This CDR3 has 15 residues. CDR1 is SGHTA, CDR2 FQGNSA, per germline. The DNA for the CDR3 is TGTGCCAGCAGCCCAGGGTTCGGACATAACACTGAAGCTTTCTTT. It yields the protein CASSPGFGHNTEAFF.

This chain joins TRBV18 and TRBJ2-2; D is possibly TRBD1 (6 bases). CDR1 and CDR2 (germline): KGHSH, LQKENI. V was clipped by 6 bases and J by 0 bases, with 14 bases between them. There are 16 residues in the CDR3. CDR3 protein: CASSLWDTANTGELFF. CDR3 nucleotides: TGTGCCAGCTCTCTTTGGGACACCGCGAACACCGGGGAGCTGTTTTTT.

The V call is TRBV5-1, the J call TRBJ2-1; 9 bases are shared with TRBD2. Germline V gives CDR1 SGHRS, CDR2 YFSETQ. The V and J ends lost 0 bases and 10 bases, in that order; junction bases with no gene match: 11. The CDR3 runs to 16 residues. The chain's CDR3 is CASSLASSGKAAEQFF. The CDR3 DNA is TGCGCCAGCAGCTTGGCGTCTAGCGGGAAAGCAGCCGAGCAGTTCTTC.

The chain couples TRBV5-1 to TRBJ1-5; D unresolved. The CDR3 has 14 amino acids. The V end was cut by 0 bases, the J end by 4 bases, with 8 bases between. CDR1 is SGHRS and CDR2 is YFSETQ in the germline V gene. The CDR3 loop is CASSLDGVNQPQHF. The CDR3 DNA sequence: TGCGCCAGCAGCTTGGACGGGGTTAATCAGCCCCAGCATTTT.

This clone was seen more than once but under ten times. J is TRBJ2-2 and V is TRBV2; no clear D. V was clipped by 7 bases and J by 5 bases, with 5 bases between them. CDR3 size: 11 residues. The germline gives CDR1 SNHLY, CDR2 FYNNEI. CDR3 protein: CASMGTGELFF. CDR3 nucleotides: TGTGCCAGCATGGGTACCGGGGAGCTGTTTTTT. Variable domain in full (rest from reference TRBV2 and TRBJ2-2): EPEVTQTPSHQVTQMGQEVILRCVPISNHLYFYWYRQILGQKVEFLVSFYNNEISEKSEIFDDQFSVERPDGSNFTLKIRSTKLEDSAMYFCASMGTGELFFGEGSRLTVL.

Regarding this clone: Other DNA sequences in the sample encode the same CDR3. The chain recombines TRBV7-2 with TRBJ2-5; D remains unclear. This CDR3 comprises 11 residues. CDR1 SGHTA and CDR2 FQGNSA come from the germline V gene. Trimming pared 5 bases from V and 2 bases from J, leaving 3 bases between. This CDR3 is CASSLQETQYF. The CDR3 coding sequence is TGTGCCAGCAGCCTACAAGAGACCCAGTACTTC.

V gene TRBV14 combines with J gene TRBJ2-5, with 8 bases identical to TRBD1. The CDR3 spans 21 residues. Germline V lookup: CDR1 SGHDN, CDR2 FVKESK. V trimming: 3 bases; J trimming: 5 bases; junction bases outside the gene matches: 26. CDR3 DNA: TGTGCCAGCAGCCACCTTTCCGGACAGGGCCTTAATCCCTTGAAGAAGGAGACCCAGTACTTC. It yields the protein CASSHLSGQGLNPLKKETQYF.

The genes are TRBV30 and TRBJ1-3; a weak D match, TRBD1 (5 bases). Germline V lookup: CDR1 GTSNPN, CDR2 SVGIG (reference sequence). The CDR3 is 13 amino acids. V was clipped by 4 bases and J by 0 bases, with 7 bases between them. CDR3 nucleotides: TGTGCCTGGACAGGGAGCTCTGGAAACACCATATATTTT. Residues: CAWTGSSGNTIYF.

This clone was seen a few times. V gene TRBV20-1 combines with J gene TRBJ2-3; D is unclear. CDR1 is DFQATT and CDR2 is SNEGSKA in the germline V gene (reference sequence). V was trimmed by 8 bases and J by 0 bases, leaving 6 bases between them. The length of the CDR3 is 11 residues. CDR3 bases: TGCAGTCGACGAAGCACAGATACGCAGTATTTT. Translation gives CSRRSTDTQYF.

The chain joins TRBV7-3 to TRBJ2-7; D gene ambiguous. Germline V gene data show CDR1 as SGHTA and CDR2 as FQGTGA. The V end lost 5 bases, the J end lost 2 bases, and 13 bases lay between the germline ends. This CDR3 spans 14 amino acids. As DNA, the CDR3 is TGTGCCAGCAGCCCCGGGCAGGCCACCTACGAGCAGTACTTC. It encodes CASSPGQATYEQYF.

This clone was counted a few times. The genes are TRBV7-3 and TRBJ1-2; D call uncertain. The germline V gene encodes CDR1 SGHTA and CDR2 FQGTGA. V lost 5 bases and J lost 1, with 8 bases in between. The CDR3 runs 13 residues. For the CDR3, the DNA is TGTGCCAGCAGCCCGGGGTATAACTATGGCTACACCTTC. Its translation is CASSPGYNYGYTF.

The genes are TRBV13 and TRBJ2-1; D is ambiguous. With 3 bases removed from V and 14 bases from J, the gap between germline ends came to 11 bases. Per the germline V gene, CDR1 is PRHDT and CDR2 is FYEKMQ (reference sequence). The CDR3 spans 11 residues. The CDR3 DNA reads as TGTGCCAGCAGCTTTCGAAGGCTCAAGTTCTTC. It is translated as CASSFRRLKFF. The full variable domain, with the rest looked up from reference TRBV13 and TRBJ2-1, is AAGVIQSPRHLIKEKRETATLKCYPIPRHDTVYWYQQGPGQDPQFLISFYEKMQSDKGSIPDRFSAQQFSDYHSELNMSSLELGDSALYFCASSFRRLKFFGPGTRLTVL.

The rearrangement joins TRBV30 to TRBJ2-4; 8 bases map to TRBD2. With V trimmed by 3 bases and J by 8 bases, 12 bases remained unmatched. This CDR3 comprises 15 residues. CDR1 and CDR2 from the germline V gene are GTSNPN and SVGIG (reference sequence). This CDR3 reads CAWRPGGAGVDIQYF. The DNA of the CDR3 is TGTGCCTGGAGGCCGGGAGGGGCAGGTGTAGACATTCAGTACTTC.

This clone has only a few counts. The chain is built from TRBV5-1 and TRBJ2-7; D remains ambiguous. Germline CDR1 reads SGHRS; CDR2 reads YFSETQ. V was pared by 0 bases and J by 0 bases, with 4 bases between. This CDR3 region has 13 residues. The CDR3 bases are TGCGCCAGCAGCTTGGACGGCTCCTACGAGCAGTACTTC. Its protein product is CASSLDGSYEQYF. The entire variable domain, with the rest obtained from reference TRBV5-1 and TRBJ2-7, is as follows: KAGVTQTPRYLIKTRGQQVTLSCSPISGHRSVSWYQQTPGQGLQFLFEYFSETQRNKGNFPGRFSGRQFSNSRSEMNVSTLELGDSALYLCASSLDGSYEQYFGPGTRLTVT.

This clone was counted a few times. V is TRBV28 and J is TRBJ2-6; tentative D call: TRBD2 (5 bases). The V and J ends lost 2 bases and 2 bases respectively, with 10 bases between them. The germline gives CDR1 MDHEN, CDR2 SYDVKM. The CDR3 consists of 16 residues. The CDR3 nucleotides are TGTGCCAGCAGTTTAGGTTACGGGACTGGGGCCAACGTCCTGACTTTC. Its translation is CASSLGYGTGANVLTF.

This clone turned up a few times. The V and J genes are TRBV10-3 and TRBJ1-5; D is ambiguous. The CDR3 extends over 12 amino acids. CDR1 ENHRY and CDR2 SYGVKD come from the germline V gene. Trimming took off 2 bases at V and 5 bases at J, with 4 bases between the two ends. The CDR3 region has the DNA TGTGCCATCAGTGAGGGAGATCAGCCCCAGCATTTT. Protein product: CAISEGDQPQHF.

V usage is TRBV9 and J usage is TRBJ2-1; TRBD2 might be the D (6 bases). The germline gives CDR1 SGDLS, CDR2 YYNGEE. Trimming pared 4 bases from V and 8 bases from J, leaving 16 bases between. CDR3 length: 14 amino acids. Here the CDR3 DNA reads TGTGCCAGCAGCCGGGGGACCCTGGGTGATGAGCAGTTCTTC. This translates into CASSRGTLGDEQFF.

Only a few counts were recorded for this clone. The chain is built from TRBV13 and TRBJ2-7; 8 bases are shared with TRBD2. The CDR3 is made up of 19 amino acids. Germline V lookup: CDR1 PRHDT, CDR2 FYEKMQ (reference sequence). Trimming at V came to 0 bases and at J to 1 base, leaving 14 bases not matched to a gene. The CDR3 protein is CASSLGSGLGEDRSYEQYF. The CDR3, as DNA: TGTGCCAGCAGCTTAGGGTCGGGACTAGGGGAAGACCGGTCCTACGAGCAGTACTTC.

This chain connects TRBV2 to TRBJ2-1, with TRBD1 matching 8 bases. V was clipped by 2 bases and J by 5 bases; unmatched bases: 5. Germline CDR1 and CDR2: SNHLY and FYNNEI. The CDR3 runs to 15 residues. The chain's CDR3 is CASSENRGRNNEQFF. The CDR3 coding sequence is TGTGCCAGCAGTGAAAACAGGGGGAGAAACAATGAGCAGTTCTTC.